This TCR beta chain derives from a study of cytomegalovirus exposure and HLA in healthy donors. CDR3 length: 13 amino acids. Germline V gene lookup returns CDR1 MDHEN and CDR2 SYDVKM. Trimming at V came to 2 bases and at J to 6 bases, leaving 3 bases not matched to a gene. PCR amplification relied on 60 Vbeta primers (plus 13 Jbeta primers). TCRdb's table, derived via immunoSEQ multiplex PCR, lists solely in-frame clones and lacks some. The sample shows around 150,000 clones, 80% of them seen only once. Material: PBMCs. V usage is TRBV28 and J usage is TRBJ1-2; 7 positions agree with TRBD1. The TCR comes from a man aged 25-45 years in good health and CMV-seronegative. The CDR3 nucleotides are TGTGCCAGCAGTTTAGTAGGGGGCGATGGCTACACCTTC. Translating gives CASSLVGGDGYTF.